The entry that follows covers one TCR beta chain sequence. The sample comes from a study of blood T cell repertoires in COVID-19. Trimming stripped 4 bases from V and 1 base from J, with 11 bases between. The germline CDR1 and CDR2 sequences are SGHTA and FQGNSA. This CDR3 has 15 amino acids. Data came from immunoSEQ multiplex PCR; TCRdb stores just in-frame clones and leaves some out. The table records about 260,000 clones, around 88% of them present only once. This receptor was taken from a man between 25 and 39 years old with active or convalescent COVID-19. The chain is built from TRBV7-2 and TRBJ1-3, with TRBD1 as a possible D gene (6 bases). Sequences were obtained from peripheral blood. The CDR3 DNA is TGTGCCAGCAGCTCGCAGCAGGGGTCTGGAAACACCATATATTTT. Its translation: CASSSQQGSGNTIYF. Supplemented by reference TRBV7-2 and TRBJ1-3, the full variable domain reads GAGVSQSPSNKVTEKGKDVELRCDPISGHTALYWYRQSLGQGLEFLIYFQGNSAPDKSGLPSDRFSAERTGGSVSTLTIQRTQQEDSAVYLCASSSQQGSGNTIYFGEGSWLTVV.